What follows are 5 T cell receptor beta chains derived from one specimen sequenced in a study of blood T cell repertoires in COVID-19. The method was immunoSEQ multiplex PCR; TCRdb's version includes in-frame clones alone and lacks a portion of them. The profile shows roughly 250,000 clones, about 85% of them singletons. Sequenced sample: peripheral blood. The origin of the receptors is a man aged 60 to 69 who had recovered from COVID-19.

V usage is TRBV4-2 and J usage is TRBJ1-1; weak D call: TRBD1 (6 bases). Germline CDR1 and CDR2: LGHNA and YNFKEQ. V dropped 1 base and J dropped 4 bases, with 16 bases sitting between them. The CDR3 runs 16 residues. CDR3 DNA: TGTGCCAGCAGCCAAGTTCCAGGACAGATGGGCACTGAAGCTTTCTTT. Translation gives CASSQVPGQMGTEAFF.

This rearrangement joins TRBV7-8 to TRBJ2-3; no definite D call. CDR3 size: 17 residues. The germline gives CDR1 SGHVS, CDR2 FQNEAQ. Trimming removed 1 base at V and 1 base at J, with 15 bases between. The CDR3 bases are TGTGCCAGCAGCTTAGTTCCCTTAGTGAAAGGCACAGATACGCAGTATTTT. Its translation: CASSLVPLVKGTDTQYF.

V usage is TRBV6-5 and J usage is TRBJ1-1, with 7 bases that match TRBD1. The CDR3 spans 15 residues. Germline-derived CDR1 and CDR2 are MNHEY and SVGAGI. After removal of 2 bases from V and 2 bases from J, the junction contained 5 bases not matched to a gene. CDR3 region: CASSYGDRYNTEAFF. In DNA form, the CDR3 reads TGTGCCAGCAGTTACGGGGACAGATATAACACTGAAGCTTTCTTT.

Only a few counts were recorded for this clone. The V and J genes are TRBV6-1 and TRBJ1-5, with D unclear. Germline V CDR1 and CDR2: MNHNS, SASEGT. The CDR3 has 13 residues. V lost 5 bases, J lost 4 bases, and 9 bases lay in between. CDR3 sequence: CASSSTRNQPQHF. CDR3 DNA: TGTGCCAGCAGTTCTACCAGGAATCAGCCCCAGCATTTT.

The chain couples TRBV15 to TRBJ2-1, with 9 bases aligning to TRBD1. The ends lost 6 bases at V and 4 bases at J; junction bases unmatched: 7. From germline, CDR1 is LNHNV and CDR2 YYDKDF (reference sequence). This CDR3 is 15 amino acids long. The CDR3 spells CATRTGTGNYNEQFF. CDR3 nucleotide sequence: TGTGCCACCAGAACCGGGACAGGGAATTACAATGAGCAGTTCTTC.